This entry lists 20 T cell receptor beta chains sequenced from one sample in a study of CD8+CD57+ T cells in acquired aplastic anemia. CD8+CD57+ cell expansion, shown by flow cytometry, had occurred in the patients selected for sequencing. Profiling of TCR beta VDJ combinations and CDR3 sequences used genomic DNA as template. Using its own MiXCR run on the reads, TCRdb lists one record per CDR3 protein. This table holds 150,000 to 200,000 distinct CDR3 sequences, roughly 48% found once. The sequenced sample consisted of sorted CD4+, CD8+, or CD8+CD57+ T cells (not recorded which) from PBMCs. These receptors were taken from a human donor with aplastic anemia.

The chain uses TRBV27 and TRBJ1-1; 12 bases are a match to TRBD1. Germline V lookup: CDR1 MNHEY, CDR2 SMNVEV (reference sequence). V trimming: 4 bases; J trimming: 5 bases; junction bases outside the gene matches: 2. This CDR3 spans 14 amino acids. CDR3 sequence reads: CASSWGQGATEAFF. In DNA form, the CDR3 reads TGTGCCAGCAGTTGGGGACAGGGGGCGACTGAAGCTTTCTTT.

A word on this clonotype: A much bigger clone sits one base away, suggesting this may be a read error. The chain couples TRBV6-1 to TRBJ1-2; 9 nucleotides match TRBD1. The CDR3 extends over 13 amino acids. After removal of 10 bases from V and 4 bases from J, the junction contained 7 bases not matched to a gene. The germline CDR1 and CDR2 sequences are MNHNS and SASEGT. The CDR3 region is CATDRGASYGYTF. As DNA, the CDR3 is TGTGCCACCGACAGGGGGGCTAGCTATGGCTACACCTTC.

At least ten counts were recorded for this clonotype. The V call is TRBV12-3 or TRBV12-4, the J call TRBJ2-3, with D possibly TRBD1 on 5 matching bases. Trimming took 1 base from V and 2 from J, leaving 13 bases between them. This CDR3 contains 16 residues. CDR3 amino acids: CASSLEYDSYTDTQYF. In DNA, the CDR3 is TGTGCCAGCAGTTTAGAGTACGACAGTTACACAGATACGCAGTATTTT.

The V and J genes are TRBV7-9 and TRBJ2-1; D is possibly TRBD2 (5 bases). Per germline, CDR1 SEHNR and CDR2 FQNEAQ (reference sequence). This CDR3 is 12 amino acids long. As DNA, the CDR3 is TGTGCGTTAGAAGCGGCCTACAATGAGCAGTTCTTC. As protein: CALEAAYNEQFF.

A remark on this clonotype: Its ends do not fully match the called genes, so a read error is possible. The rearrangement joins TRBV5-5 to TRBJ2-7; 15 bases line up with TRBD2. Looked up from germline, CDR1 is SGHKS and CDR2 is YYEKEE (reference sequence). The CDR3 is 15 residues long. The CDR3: CASSRGTSGGYEQYF. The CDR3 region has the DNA TGCGCCAGCAGCCGCGGGACTAGCGGGGGGTACGAGCAGTACTTC.

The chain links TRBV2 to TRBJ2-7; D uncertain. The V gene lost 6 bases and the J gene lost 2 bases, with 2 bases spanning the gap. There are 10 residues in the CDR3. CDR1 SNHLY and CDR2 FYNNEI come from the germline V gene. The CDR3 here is CASRPYEQYF. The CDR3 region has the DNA TGTGCCAGCAGGCCCTACGAGCAGTACTTC.

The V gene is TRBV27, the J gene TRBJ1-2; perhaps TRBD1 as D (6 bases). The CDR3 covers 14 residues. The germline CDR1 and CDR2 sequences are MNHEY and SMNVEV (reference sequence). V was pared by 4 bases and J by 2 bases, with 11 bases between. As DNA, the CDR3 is TGTGCCAGCAGTTCCTTTCAGGGGAACTATGGCTACACCTTC. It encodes CASSSFQGNYGYTF.

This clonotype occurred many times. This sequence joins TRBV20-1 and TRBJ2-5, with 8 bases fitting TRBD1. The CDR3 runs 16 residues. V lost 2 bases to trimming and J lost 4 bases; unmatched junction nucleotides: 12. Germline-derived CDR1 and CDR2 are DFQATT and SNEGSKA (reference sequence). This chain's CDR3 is CSARLLGQGGVETQYF. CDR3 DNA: TGCAGTGCTAGACTTTTAGGACAGGGCGGAGTAGAGACCCAGTACTTC.

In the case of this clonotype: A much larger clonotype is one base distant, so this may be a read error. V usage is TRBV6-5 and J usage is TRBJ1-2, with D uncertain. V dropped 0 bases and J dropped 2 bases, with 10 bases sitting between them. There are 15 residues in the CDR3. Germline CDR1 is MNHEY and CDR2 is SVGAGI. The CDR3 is CASSYSAEANYGYTF. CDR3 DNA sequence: TGTGCCAGCAGTTACTCGGCAGAGGCCAACTATGGCTACACCTTC.

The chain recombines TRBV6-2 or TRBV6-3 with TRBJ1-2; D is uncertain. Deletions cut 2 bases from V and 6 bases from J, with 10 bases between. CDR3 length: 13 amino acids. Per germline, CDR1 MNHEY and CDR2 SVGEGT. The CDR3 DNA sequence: TGTGCCAGCAGTTACAGAGGGTTCGATGGCTACACCTTC. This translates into CASSYRGFDGYTF.

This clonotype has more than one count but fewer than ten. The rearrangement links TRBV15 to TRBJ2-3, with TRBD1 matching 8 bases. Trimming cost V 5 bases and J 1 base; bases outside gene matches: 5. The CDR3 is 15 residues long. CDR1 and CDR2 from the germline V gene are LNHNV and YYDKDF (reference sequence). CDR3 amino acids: CATSPRQGRTDTQYF. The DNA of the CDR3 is TGTGCCACCAGCCCTCGACAGGGGCGCACAGATACGCAGTATTTT. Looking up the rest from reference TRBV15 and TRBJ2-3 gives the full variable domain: DAMVIQNPRYQVTQFGKPVTLSCSQTLNHNVMYWYQQKSSQAPKLLFHYYDKDFNNEADTPDNFQSRRPNTSFCFLDIRSPGLGDTAMYLCATSPRQGRTDTQYFGPGTRLTVL.

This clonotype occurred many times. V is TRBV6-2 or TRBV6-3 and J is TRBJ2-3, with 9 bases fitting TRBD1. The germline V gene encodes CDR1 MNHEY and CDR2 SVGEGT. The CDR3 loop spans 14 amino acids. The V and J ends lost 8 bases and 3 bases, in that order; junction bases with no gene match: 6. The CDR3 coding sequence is TGTGCCAGCGGGGACAGGGTAAAGACAGATACGCAGTATTTT. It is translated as CASGDRVKTDTQYF.

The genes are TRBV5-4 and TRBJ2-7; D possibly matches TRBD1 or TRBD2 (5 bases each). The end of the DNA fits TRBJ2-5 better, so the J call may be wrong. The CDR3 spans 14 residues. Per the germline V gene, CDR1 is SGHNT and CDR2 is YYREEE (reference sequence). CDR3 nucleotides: TGTGCCAGCAGCAAGAGGGACGTCCAAGAGACCCAGTACTTC. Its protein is CASSKRDVQETQYF.

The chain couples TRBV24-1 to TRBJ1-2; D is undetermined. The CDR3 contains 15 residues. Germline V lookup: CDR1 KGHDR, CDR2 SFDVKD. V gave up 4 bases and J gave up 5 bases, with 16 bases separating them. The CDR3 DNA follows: TGTGCCACCAGTGACCCCCGGACGGGTAAATATGGCTACACCTTC. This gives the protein CATSDPRTGKYGYTF.

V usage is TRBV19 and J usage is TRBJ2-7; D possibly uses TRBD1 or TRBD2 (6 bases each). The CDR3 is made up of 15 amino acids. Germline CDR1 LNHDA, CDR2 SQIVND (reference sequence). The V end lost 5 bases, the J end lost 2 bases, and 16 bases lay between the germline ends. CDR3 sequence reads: CASSGGGTRTYEQYF. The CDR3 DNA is TGTGCCAGTAGTGGCGGAGGGACACGGACCTACGAGCAGTACTTC.

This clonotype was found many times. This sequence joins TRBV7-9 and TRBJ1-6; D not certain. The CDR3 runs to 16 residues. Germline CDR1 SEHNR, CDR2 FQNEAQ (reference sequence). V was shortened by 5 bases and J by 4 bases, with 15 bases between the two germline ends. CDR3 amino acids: CASSPNIRSYNSPLHF. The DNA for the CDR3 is TGTGCCAGCAGCCCTAATATCCGATCGTATAATTCACCCCTCCACTTT.

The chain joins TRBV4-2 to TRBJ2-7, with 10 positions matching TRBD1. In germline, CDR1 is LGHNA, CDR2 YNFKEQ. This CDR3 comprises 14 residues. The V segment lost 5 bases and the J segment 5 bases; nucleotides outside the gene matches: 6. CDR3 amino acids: CASSVWGTGDEQYF. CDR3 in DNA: TGTGCCAGCAGCGTATGGGGGACAGGGGACGAGCAGTACTTC.

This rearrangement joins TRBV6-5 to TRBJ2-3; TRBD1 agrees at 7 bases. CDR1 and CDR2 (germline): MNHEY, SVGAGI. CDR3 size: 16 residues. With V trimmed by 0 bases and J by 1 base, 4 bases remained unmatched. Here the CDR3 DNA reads TGTGCCAGCAGTTACTCAGGGGGCGAGGGCACAGATACGCAGTATTTT. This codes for CASSYSGGEGTDTQYF.

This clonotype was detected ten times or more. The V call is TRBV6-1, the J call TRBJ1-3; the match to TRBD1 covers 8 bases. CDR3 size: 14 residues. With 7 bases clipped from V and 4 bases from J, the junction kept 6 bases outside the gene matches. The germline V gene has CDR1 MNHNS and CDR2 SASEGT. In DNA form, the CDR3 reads TGTGCCAGCACGCAGGGGGCCAGAGGAAACACCATATATTTT. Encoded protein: CASTQGARGNTIYF.

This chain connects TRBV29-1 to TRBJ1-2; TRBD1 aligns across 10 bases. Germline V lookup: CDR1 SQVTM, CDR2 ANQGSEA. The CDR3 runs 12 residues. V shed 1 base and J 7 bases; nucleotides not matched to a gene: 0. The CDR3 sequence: CSVEGTGGGYTF. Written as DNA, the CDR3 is TGCAGCGTTGAAGGGACAGGGGGTGGCTACACCTTC.